The 6 T cell receptor beta chains in this list originate from one sample, sequenced in a study of blood T cells in healthy people across ages. Through a sample-barcoded 5' primer and a J-beta primer mix, a second PCR was run for roughly 6 to 11 cycles. In TCRdb, the 5' RACE reads were re-called with MiXCR into one record per CDR3 protein. Of around 1,600,000 distinct CDR3 sequences in the sample, roughly 43% were seen once. The material sequenced was blood. The receptors stem from a woman under 30 in good health.

The chain has TRBV6-2 or TRBV6-3 and TRBJ2-5; 12 bases agree with TRBD2. Germline assignment: CDR1 MNHEY and CDR2 SVGEGT. V trimming: 6 bases; J trimming: 7 bases; junction bases outside the gene matches: 0. The CDR3 runs to 12 residues. CDR3 sequence: CASRTSGRTQYF. In DNA form, the CDR3 reads TGTGCCAGCAGGACTAGCGGGAGGACCCAGTACTTC.

This rearrangement joins TRBV3-1 to TRBJ2-4; D gene unclear. The DNA end is more similar to TRBJ2-7, so the J call may be wrong. Germline V lookup: CDR1 LGHDT, CDR2 YNNKEL (reference sequence). The CDR3 runs to 15 residues. This CDR3 reads CASSHSQPNSYEQYF. CDR3 nucleotides: TGTGCCAGCAGCCACAGTCAACCGAATTCTTACGAGCAGTACTTC.

This clonotype has just a few counts. The J gene is TRBJ2-1, the V gene TRBV15, with D maybe TRBD1 (5 bases). The CDR3 is 16 amino acids. CDR1 is LNHNV and CDR2 is YYDKDF in the germline V gene (reference sequence). V lost 3 bases, J lost 6 bases, and 18 bases lay in between. CDR3 protein: CATSSLSWGSGNEQFF. The CDR3 region has the DNA TGTGCCACCAGCAGCCTCAGTTGGGGCAGTGGCAATGAGCAGTTCTTC.

The rearrangement uses TRBV9 and TRBJ2-1, with 9 bases matching TRBD2. The V segment lost 0 bases and the J segment 9 bases; nucleotides outside the gene matches: 7. The CDR3 consists of 15 residues. Germline V gene lookup returns CDR1 SGDLS and CDR2 YYNGEE. The CDR3 coding sequence is TGTGCCAGCAGCGTAGTAGCGGGAGTAGGGAGTGAGCAGTTCTTC. Residues: CASSVVAGVGSEQFF.

The count of this clonotype is one. The chain employs TRBV20-1 and TRBJ2-1, with 8 nucleotides matching TRBD2. Germline CDR1 and CDR2: DFQATT and SNEGSKA (reference sequence). CDR3 size: 11 residues. The CDR3 reads CSGTRANEQFF. Here the CDR3 DNA reads TGCAGCGGGACTAGGGCGAATGAGCAGTTCTTC.

This clonotype was recorded a few times. The V call is TRBV27, the J call TRBJ2-3; D gene unclear. The V gene lost 5 bases and the J gene lost 8 bases, with 14 bases spanning the gap. CDR1 and CDR2 from the germline V gene are MNHEY and SMNVEV (reference sequence). The CDR3 loop spans 13 amino acids. DNA of the CDR3: TGTGCCAGCAGTCCCTACTCCTGGGGTACGCAGTATTTT. It yields the protein CASSPYSWGTQYF.